These 9 T cell receptor beta chains were sequenced from one sample in a study of CD8 T cells in ankylosing spondylitis (TCRdb year 2017). The research as a whole found: Blood from ankylosing spondylitis patients appeared to be characterized by a TCR beta motif composed of about eight highly homologous amino acid variants.

These receptors have no identified antigens. Libraries were constructed by 5' RACE. TCRdb names Illumina HiSeq 2500 as the instrument used. TCRdb passed the public sequencing reads through fastp at Q25 and MiXCR, retaining productive beta sequences. For every CDR3 protein sequence, its rows merge into one entry that carries the most common genes and DNA. Recorded for this sample are some 240,000 distinct CDR3 sequences; more than 5.5% of them occurred a single time. The ten largest clones represent around 14% of the sample. Material: blood, either unsorted or a sorted T cell fraction (not recorded which). The source is a male donor with ankylosing spondylitis.

This clonotype has just a few counts. The rearrangement uses TRBV7-3 and TRBJ2-3; 8 nucleotides line up with TRBD2. Germline trimming cut 2 bases from V and 4 bases from J; bases unmatched to any gene: 8. This CDR3 spans 16 amino acids. From germline, CDR1 is SGHTA and CDR2 FQGTGA. Written as DNA, the CDR3 is TGTGCCAGCAGCTTAGTCGGGGGGGGCGACCCAGATACGCAGTATTTT. Translation gives CASSLVGGGDPDTQYF.

This clonotype was counted between two and nine times. The chain couples TRBV28 to TRBJ2-7; 7 nucleotides align to TRBD1. The CDR3 contains 14 residues. Germline loops: CDR1 MDHEN, CDR2 SYDVKM. V shed 3 bases and J 2 bases; nucleotides not matched to a gene: 4. CDR3: CASSLTGPAYEQYF. The CDR3 region has the DNA TGTGCCAGCAGTTTGACAGGGCCGGCCTACGAGCAGTACTTC.

The sample holds many counts of this clonotype. V gene TRBV13 combines with J gene TRBJ1-2, with TRBD1 identical over 8 bases. CDR1 is PRHDT and CDR2 is FYEKMQ in the germline V gene (reference sequence). The CDR3 contains 15 residues. V shed 5 bases and J 0 bases; nucleotides not matched to a gene: 5. CDR3 nucleotides: TGTGCCAGCAGCGAGACAGGGGAAACTAACTATGGCTACACCTTC. It specifies CASSETGETNYGYTF.

This clonotype was observed many times. This sequence joins TRBV5-1 and TRBJ2-2, with D perhaps TRBD2 (5 bases). The CDR3 spans 16 residues. The germline V and J ends were trimmed by 4 bases and 0 bases, with 13 bases remaining between them. Germline-derived CDR1 and CDR2 are SGHRS and YFSETQ. Here the CDR3 DNA reads TGCGCCAGCAGCCCGCAGCGGACCACGAACACCGGGGAGCTGTTTTTT. Its translation: CASSPQRTTNTGELFF.

At least ten counts were recorded for this clonotype. The chain joins TRBV27 to TRBJ2-3, with 13 bases fitting TRBD2. The CDR3 runs to 16 residues. Unmatched junction bases numbered 3, after V lost 3 bases and J lost 3 bases. The germline CDR1 and CDR2 sequences are MNHEY and SMNVEV (reference sequence). CDR3 amino acids: CASSLGLAGTTDTQYF. CDR3 in DNA: TGTGCCAGCAGTTTGGGACTAGCGGGGACTACAGATACGCAGTATTTT.

Ten or more counts support this clonotype. V usage is TRBV4-3 and J usage is TRBJ1-2; 7 bases are a match to TRBD1. Germline CDR1 LGHNA, CDR2 YSLEER. The CDR3 runs 14 residues. The V gene end was trimmed by 4 bases and the J gene end by 4 bases; junction bases not matched to a gene: 6. The CDR3 sequence is CASSPSRTGYGYTF. For the CDR3, the DNA is TGCGCCAGCAGCCCATCTCGGACAGGCTATGGCTACACCTTC.

This clonotype was counted many times. This chain uses TRBV13 with TRBJ2-7, with 8 bases that match TRBD1. The junction had 7 bases not matched to a gene; V was cut back by 1 base and J by 2 bases. Germline V lookup: CDR1 PRHDT, CDR2 FYEKMQ (reference sequence). The CDR3 contains 16 residues. This chain's CDR3 is CASSLAETGATYEQYF. CDR3 DNA sequence: TGTGCCAGCAGCTTAGCCGAGACAGGGGCAACCTACGAGCAGTACTTC.

This clonotype was observed many times. The V call is TRBV11-2, the J call TRBJ2-2, with D hard to call. The CDR3 loop spans 16 amino acids. V was pared by 5 bases and J by 0 bases, with 13 bases between. In germline, CDR1 is SGHAT, CDR2 FQNNGV. CDR3 loop: CASSRTLLSNTGELFF. For the CDR3, the DNA is TGTGCCAGCAGCCGGACCCTTTTATCGAACACCGGGGAGCTGTTTTTT.

In its sample, this clonotype was seen many times. V is TRBV4-1 and J is TRBJ1-4; the D gene is possibly TRBD1 (5 bases). Between the trimmed V and J ends, which lost 0 bases and 6 bases, there was a span of 17 bases. Germline V gene data show CDR1 as MGHRA and CDR2 as YSYEKL. CDR3 length: 17 amino acids. CDR3 amino acids: CASSQEGTRNRDEKLFF. The CDR3 DNA follows: TGCGCCAGCAGCCAAGAAGGGACTCGAAACCGGGATGAAAAACTGTTTTTT.